This T cell receptor beta chain originates from a study of cytomegalovirus exposure and HLA in healthy donors. Study-level points and caveats: The dataset shows that most TCR sequences were rare, while some public TCRs occurred in many donors. Among TCR beta chains, those listed as cytomegalovirus-associated numbered around 180.

As for this clone: Its antigen is as yet unknown.

Profiling relied on immunoSEQ multiplex PCR, and the TCRdb table lists in-frame clones only, not all of them. The table lists under 250,000 clones, around four fifths of them singletons, with about 6% in the top ten. V trimming: 5 bases; J trimming: 7 bases; junction bases outside the gene matches: 8. CDR1 is MNHEY and CDR2 is SVGAGI in the germline V gene. CDR3 length: 15 amino acids. This sequence originates from a young woman in good health and CMV-seronegative. V usage is TRBV6-5 and J usage is TRBJ1-1, with 12 bases aligning to TRBD1. The sequencing sample was made of PBMCs. The CDR3 nucleotides read TGTGCCAGCAGTAGGGGGACAGGGGGCATGGATGAAGCTTTCTTT. Encoded protein: CASSRGTGGMDEAFF.